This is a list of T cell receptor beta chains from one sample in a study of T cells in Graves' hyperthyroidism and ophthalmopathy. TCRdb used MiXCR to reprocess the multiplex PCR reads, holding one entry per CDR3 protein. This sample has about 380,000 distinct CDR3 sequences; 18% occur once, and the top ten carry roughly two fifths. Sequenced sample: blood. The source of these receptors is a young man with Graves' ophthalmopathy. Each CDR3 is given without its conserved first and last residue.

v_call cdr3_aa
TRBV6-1 ASSTTRRGGLNTIY
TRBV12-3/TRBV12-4 ASSLHSTVNQPQH
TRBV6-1 ASSDLLREQY
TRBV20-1 SARDGGEVYTEAF
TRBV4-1 ASSPQQGRADTQY
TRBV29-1 SLGPNTEAF
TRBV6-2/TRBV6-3 ASSSQGTTNEKLF
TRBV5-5 ASSATGSGEQY
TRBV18 ASSEMEGSNQPQH
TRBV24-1 ATSGKPGTGEYYEQY
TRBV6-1 ASIELGQGANQPQH
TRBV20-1 SAGKAGVNTEAF
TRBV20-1 SADTRTEAF
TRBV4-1 ASSQEGQGNNEQF
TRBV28 ASSYRLSYEQY
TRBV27 ASSFLGRRLYEQY
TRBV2 ASSAFSGGERGHEQF
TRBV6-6 ASSYGLAYGYT
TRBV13 ASSYGRSNQPQH
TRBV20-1 SASHFGLAGGQGGQETQY
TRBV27 ASSPGQLFSSYEQY
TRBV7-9 ASSFLAGGADTQY
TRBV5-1 ASSLGSGGFGELF
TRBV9 ASSVDGLKDRANTEAF
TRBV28 ASSSSAGFSYNEQF
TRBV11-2 ASSSLAGGTGGHYGYT
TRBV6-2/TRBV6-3 ASSTGTSGNYGYT
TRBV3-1 ASSQGDTNSPLH
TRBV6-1 ASIQMRELLSGANVLT
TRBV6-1 ATSLEEANTEAF
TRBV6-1 ASRPTGNHEQY
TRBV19 ASSNAGTETQY
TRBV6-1 ASSEWGDYGYT
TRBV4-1 ASSQPGQDRYGYT
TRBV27 ASSLRRRQGGETQY
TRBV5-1 ASRRLAGAADTQY
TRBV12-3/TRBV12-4 ASSFANEQF
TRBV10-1 ASSPGHLNTDTQY
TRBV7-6 ASSGARDRGPFTQY
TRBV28 ASSLNPRTGNSPLH
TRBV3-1 ASSQDLELNTIY
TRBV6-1 ASPGGTGQGNTEAF
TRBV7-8 ASSLDFQPQH
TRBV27 ATSGSPWGDYGYT
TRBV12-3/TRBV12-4 ASSSPGLFHNEQF
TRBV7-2 ASSLGTGVPYEQY
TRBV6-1 ASRMGGKAF
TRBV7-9 TSSLDEGRYEQY
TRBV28 ASSFRTSGGLEQF
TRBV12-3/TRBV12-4 ASVPINTGELF